The 21 T cell receptor beta chains presented below share a single source sample, sequenced in a study of blood T cell repertoires in COVID-19. Method: immunoSEQ multiplex PCR; TCRdb's copy keeps in-frame clones and lacks some. The data contain 90,000 to 120,000 clones, approximately 82% of them singletons. Sequences were obtained from peripheral blood. The source is a woman aged 70 to 79 with acute or convalescent COVID-19.

V and J are TRBV3-1 (or the pseudogene TRBV3-2) and TRBJ2-5; 10 positions agree with TRBD1. CDR1 is LGHDT, CDR2 YNNKEL, per germline (reference sequence). This CDR3 is 12 amino acids long. The junction had 4 bases not matched to a gene; V was cut back by 8 bases and J by 7 bases. The CDR3 DNA reads TGTGCCAGCGGACGACAGGGGGCGACCCAGTACTTC. It codes for CASGRQGATQYF.

In DNA form, the CDR3 reads TGTGCCACCAGCAGGGATGGGGGCGTAAATGAAAAACTGTTTTTT. Its translation is CATSRDGGVNEKLFF. The V call is TRBV15, the J call TRBJ1-4; perhaps TRBD1 as D (6 bases). The ends were cut back, 3 bases at V and 5 bases at J, with 13 bases in the middle. Per the germline V gene, CDR1 is LNHNV and CDR2 is YYDKDF (reference sequence). The CDR3 runs to 15 residues. Combining the CDR3 with reference TRBV15 and TRBJ1-4 gives the whole variable domain DAMVIQNPRYQVTQFGKPVTLSCSQTLNHNVMYWYQQKSSQAPKLLFHYYDKDFNNEADTPDNFQSRRPNTSFCFLDIRSPGLGDTAMYLCATSRDGGVNEKLFFGSGTQLSVL.

The chain combines TRBV5-5 with TRBJ2-1; D uncertain. The germline V and J ends were trimmed by 3 bases and 4 bases, with 14 bases remaining between them. This CDR3 comprises 15 residues. Germline loops: CDR1 SGHKS, CDR2 YYEKEE (reference sequence). Here the CDR3 reads CASSYLGAAYNEQFF. The CDR3 DNA is TGTGCCAGCAGCTACTTAGGAGCCGCTTACAATGAGCAGTTCTTC.

The chain is built from TRBV5-6 and TRBJ1-2; 8 bases are shared with TRBD1. The CDR3 loop spans 13 amino acids. Germline V CDR1 and CDR2: SGHDT, YYEEEE. V trimming: 4 bases; J trimming: 4 bases; junction bases outside the gene matches: 3. The CDR3 coding sequence is TGTGCCAGCAGCGTGGGACAGGCCTATGGCTACACCTTC. Residues: CASSVGQAYGYTF.

The chain is built from TRBV27 and TRBJ1-5; 9 positions match TRBD1. V lost 7 bases, J lost 2 bases, and 6 bases stayed unmatched. Germline CDR1 is MNHEY and CDR2 is SMNVEV (reference sequence). The CDR3 runs 15 residues. CDR3 loop: CASNSRDRGNQPQHF. In nucleotides, the CDR3 is TGTGCCAGCAACTCCCGGGACAGGGGCAATCAGCCCCAGCATTTT.

This chain joins TRBV5-1 and TRBJ1-4; D is unclear. This CDR3 has 14 residues. CDR1 is SGHRS and CDR2 is YFSETQ in the germline V gene. Deletions cut 4 bases from V and 2 bases from J, with 9 bases between. The CDR3 is CASSPLGTNEKLFF. The CDR3 nucleotides are TGCGCCAGCAGCCCCCTAGGCACTAATGAAAAACTGTTTTTT. The full variable domain, with the rest looked up from reference TRBV5-1 and TRBJ1-4, is KAGVTQTPRYLIKTRGQQVTLSCSPISGHRSVSWYQQTPGQGLQFLFEYFSETQRNKGNFPGRFSGRQFSNSRSEMNVSTLELGDSALYLCASSPLGTNEKLFFGSGTQLSVL.

The chain couples TRBV5-1 to TRBJ1-3; the match to TRBD1 covers 8 bases. The J segment lost 2 bases and the V segment lost 1 base, leaving 5 bases of the junction unmatched. CDR3 size: 16 residues. Germline V gene data show CDR1 as SGHRS and CDR2 as YFSETQ. DNA for the CDR3: TGCGCCAGCAGCTTGTGGCAGGGGGCTGCTGGAAACACCATATATTTT. It codes for CASSLWQGAAGNTIYF. The entire variable domain, with the rest obtained from reference TRBV5-1 and TRBJ1-3, is as follows: KAGVTQTPRYLIKTRGQQVTLSCSPISGHRSVSWYQQTPGQGLQFLFEYFSETQRNKGNFPGRFSGRQFSNSRSEMNVSTLELGDSALYLCASSLWQGAAGNTIYFGEGSWLTVV.

The chain recombines TRBV7-3 with TRBJ2-2, with a tentative D call TRBD2 (6 bases). The germline gives CDR1 SGHTA, CDR2 FQGTGA. Trimming shortened V by 0 bases and J by 3 bases, and 8 bases separated the two germline ends. The CDR3 loop spans 15 amino acids. CDR3 in amino acids: CASSLTSGDTGELFF. Here the CDR3 DNA reads TGTGCCAGCAGCTTAACTAGCGGAGACACCGGGGAGCTGTTTTTT.

V is TRBV6-1 and J is TRBJ2-1, with a possible D match to TRBD1 (5 bases). CDR1 is MNHNS, CDR2 SASEGT, per germline. This CDR3 is 14 amino acids long. V lost 3 bases, J lost 10 bases, and 16 bases lay in between. CDR3 sequence reads: CASSDIRQGAEQFF. The CDR3 DNA is TGTGCCAGCAGTGATATCAGACAAGGGGCCGAGCAGTTCTTC.

This clone was detected once. J is TRBJ1-5 and V is TRBV30, with TRBD1 matching over 7 bases. Germline CDR1 reads GTSNPN; CDR2 reads SVGIG (reference sequence). The CDR3 sequence is 14 residues long. V lost 7 bases to trimming and J lost 0 bases; unmatched junction nucleotides: 6. Here the CDR3 reads CAYTGTDSNQPQHF. The CDR3 coding sequence is TGTGCCTACACCGGGACAGATAGCAATCAGCCCCAGCATTTT.

The chain carries TRBV28 and TRBJ1-5; a possible D gene is TRBD1 (5 bases). The germline CDR1 and CDR2 sequences are MDHEN and SYDVKM. The V end lost 2 bases, the J end lost 6 bases, and 14 bases lay between the germline ends. CDR3 size: 15 residues. CDR3 loop: CASSLPWQGGQPQHF. The CDR3 DNA sequence: TGTGCCAGCAGTTTACCCTGGCAGGGCGGTCAGCCCCAGCATTTT. Full variable domain (missing parts from reference TRBV28 and TRBJ1-5): DVKVTQSSRYLVKRTGEKVFLECVQDMDHENMFWYRQDPGLGLRLIYFSYDVKMKEKGDIPEGYSVSREKKERFSLILESASTNQTSMYLCASSLPWQGGQPQHFGDGTRLSIL.

The rearrangement links TRBV28 to TRBJ2-1, with TRBD1 matching 11 bases. CDR3 length equals 19 residues. J lost 1 base, V lost 6 bases, and 14 bases had no gene match. Germline V gene data show CDR1 as MDHEN and CDR2 as SYDVKM. As DNA, the CDR3 is TGTGCCAGCAGCCACTATCCGGGACAGGGGGACATTTCCTACAATGAGCAGTTCTTC. Translation gives CASSHYPGQGDISYNEQFF. Supplemented by reference TRBV28 and TRBJ2-1, the full variable domain reads DVKVTQSSRYLVKRTGEKVFLECVQDMDHENMFWYRQDPGLGLRLIYFSYDVKMKEKGDIPEGYSVSREKKERFSLILESASTNQTSMYLCASSHYPGQGDISYNEQFFGPGTRLTVL.

The rearrangement links TRBV5-1 to TRBJ1-4, with 9 nucleotides matching TRBD1. The CDR3 length is 14 residues. V lost 5 bases and J lost 6; bases outside the gene matches: 5. Germline values: CDR1 SGHRS, CDR2 YFSETQ. CDR3 coding DNA: TGCGCCAGCAGACCCCGGACAGGGGATGAAAAACTGTTTTTT. Protein: CASRPRTGDEKLFF.

The CDR3 is CASSSVGAGRNTGELFF. CDR3 in DNA: TGTGCCAGCAGCTCCGTGGGGGCCGGTCGGAACACCGGGGAGCTGTTTTTT. The chain couples TRBV11-2 to TRBJ2-2; TRBD1 is a possible D gene (6 bases). Germline CDR1 SGHAT, CDR2 FQNNGV. V lost 4 bases and J lost 1, with 16 bases in between. There are 17 residues in the CDR3.

This chain joins TRBV20-1 and TRBJ1-2; perhaps TRBD1 as D (6 bases). The CDR3 is 11 residues long. Germline-derived CDR1 and CDR2 are DFQATT and SNEGSKA (reference sequence). V was shortened by 8 bases and J by 4 bases, with 11 bases between the two germline ends. This chain's CDR3 is CSSTGSYGYTF. The CDR3 DNA follows: TGCAGTTCCACAGGGTCCTATGGCTACACCTTC.

V and J are TRBV5-1 and TRBJ2-7; TRBD2 aligns across 11 bases. The CDR3 sequence is 18 residues long. Losses at the gene ends were 4 bases for V and 0 bases for J; bases not matched to a gene: 12. CDR1 and CDR2 (germline): SGHRS, YFSETQ. The CDR3 DNA reads as TGCGCCAGCAGCCTGACCCCTACGACTAGCGGGAACTCCTACGAGCAGTACTTC. The encoded protein is CASSLTPTTSGNSYEQYF.

This chain links TRBV19 with TRBJ1-3; D call uncertain. This CDR3 contains 17 residues. The germline V gene encodes CDR1 LNHDA and CDR2 SQIVND (reference sequence). Trimming removed 4 bases at V and 0 bases at J, with 16 bases between. The CDR3: CASSKAAGRYSGNTIYF. For the CDR3, the DNA is TGTGCCAGTAGTAAGGCGGCCGGCCGCTACTCTGGAAACACCATATATTTT.

This clone was picked up a small number of times. The chain is built from TRBV28 and TRBJ1-6; TRBD1 is a possible D gene (5 bases). Germline CDR1 is MDHEN and CDR2 is SYDVKM. There are 13 residues in the CDR3. Trimming took 3 bases from V and 7 from J, leaving 7 bases between them. CDR3 residues: CASSFRGNSPLHF. The CDR3 DNA follows: TGTGCCAGCAGTTTTAGGGGAAATTCACCCCTCCACTTT.

In its sample, this clone was seen once. The V gene is TRBV10-1, the J gene TRBJ1-4; possible D gene TRBD1, 6 bases. The CDR3 has 16 residues. Germline V gene lookup returns CDR1 WNHNN and CDR2 SYGVQD (reference sequence). V was clipped by 7 bases and J by 2 bases, with 17 bases between them. The CDR3 bases are TGCGCCAGCACCCTGCCGGACAGTCGGACTAATGAAAAACTGTTTTTT. This translates into CASTLPDSRTNEKLFF.

The J gene is TRBJ2-7, the V gene TRBV9; 10 bases map to TRBD2. This CDR3 contains 17 residues. J gave up 0 bases and V 2 bases, and 8 bases lay outside the gene matches. Germline V CDR1 and CDR2: SGDLS, YYNGEE. CDR3 sequence: CASSVGLAGASSYEQYF. Here the CDR3 DNA reads TGTGCCAGCAGCGTTGGGCTAGCGGGAGCAAGCTCCTACGAGCAGTACTTC.

This chain joins TRBV19 and TRBJ2-2; D is possibly TRBD2 (7 bases). The germline V gene encodes CDR1 LNHDA and CDR2 SQIVND (reference sequence). V gave up 7 bases and J gave up 7 bases, with 22 bases separating them. The CDR3 contains 16 residues. The CDR3 nucleotides are TGTGCCAGTACTACCGACAGGTCCACGGGGGGCGGGGAGCTGTTTTTT. It codes for CASTTDRSTGGGELFF.